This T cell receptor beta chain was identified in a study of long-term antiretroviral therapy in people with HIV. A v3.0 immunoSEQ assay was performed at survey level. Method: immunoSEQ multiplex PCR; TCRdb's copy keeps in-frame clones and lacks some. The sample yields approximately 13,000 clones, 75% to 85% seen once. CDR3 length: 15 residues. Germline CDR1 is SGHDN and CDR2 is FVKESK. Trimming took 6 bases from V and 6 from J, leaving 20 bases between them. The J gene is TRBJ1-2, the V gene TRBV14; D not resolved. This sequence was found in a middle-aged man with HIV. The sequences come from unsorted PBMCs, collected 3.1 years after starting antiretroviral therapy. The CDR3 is CASRGQLGSDDGYTF. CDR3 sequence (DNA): TGTGCCAGCAGAGGGCAACTGGGCTCGGACGATGGCTACACCTTC. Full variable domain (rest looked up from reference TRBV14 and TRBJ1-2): EAGVTQFPSHSVIEKGQTVTLRCDPISGHDNLYWYRRVMGKEIKFLLHFVKESKQDESGMPNNRFLAERTGGTYSTLKVQPAELEDSGVYFCASRGQLGSDDGYTFGSGTRLTVV.